The 3 T cell receptor beta chains given below trace back to one sample, sequenced in a study of radiation and T cells in renal cell carcinoma. The sample's time point: blood 2 weeks post-SBRT. Treatment defined: 15 Gy SBRT to primary tumor, nephrectomy 4 weeks later. Using immunoSEQ multiplex PCR, the repertoire was profiled, and TCRdb retains in-frame clones only, with some absent. The sample consists of 120,000 or so clones, 70% to 90% of them appearing once. Sequencing used blood, obtained from a patient whose treatment included radiotherapy and nephrectomy. The receptors stem from a woman in her 70s with renal cell carcinoma.

This chain joins TRBV9 and TRBJ2-1, with TRBD2 matching over 7 bases. Germline loops: CDR1 SGDLS, CDR2 YYNGEE. CDR3 length: 14 amino acids. Trimming took 0 bases from V and 8 from J; bases not matched to a gene: 5. CDR3 residues: CASSVGLAGDEQFF. The CDR3 bases are TGTGCCAGCAGCGTAGGACTAGCCGGGGATGAGCAGTTCTTC.

The V and J genes are TRBV30 and TRBJ1-2; the D is unclear. Germline V gives CDR1 GTSNPN, CDR2 SVGIG (reference sequence). The V end was cut by 4 bases, the J end by 4 bases, with 10 bases between. The CDR3 contains 12 residues. The CDR3: CAWTETPYGYTF. The CDR3 DNA is TGTGCCTGGACCGAGACACCCTATGGCTACACCTTC. The variable domain in full, completed from reference TRBV30 and TRBJ1-2, reads SQTIHQWPATLVQPVGSPLSLECTVEGTSNPNLYWYRQAAGRGLQLLFYSVGIGQISSEVPQNLSASRPQDRQFILSSKKLLLSDSGFYLCAWTETPYGYTFGSGTRLTVV.

The chain joins TRBV5-4 to TRBJ2-7, with 11 bases matching TRBD2. There are 15 residues in the CDR3. Germline assignment: CDR1 SGHNT and CDR2 YYREEE (reference sequence). The V and J ends lost 4 bases and 4 bases, in that order; junction bases with no gene match: 7. The CDR3 region has the DNA TGTGCCAGCAGCCACCCTAGCGGGGGGATTTACGAGCAGTACTTC. Protein product: CASSHPSGGIYEQYF.